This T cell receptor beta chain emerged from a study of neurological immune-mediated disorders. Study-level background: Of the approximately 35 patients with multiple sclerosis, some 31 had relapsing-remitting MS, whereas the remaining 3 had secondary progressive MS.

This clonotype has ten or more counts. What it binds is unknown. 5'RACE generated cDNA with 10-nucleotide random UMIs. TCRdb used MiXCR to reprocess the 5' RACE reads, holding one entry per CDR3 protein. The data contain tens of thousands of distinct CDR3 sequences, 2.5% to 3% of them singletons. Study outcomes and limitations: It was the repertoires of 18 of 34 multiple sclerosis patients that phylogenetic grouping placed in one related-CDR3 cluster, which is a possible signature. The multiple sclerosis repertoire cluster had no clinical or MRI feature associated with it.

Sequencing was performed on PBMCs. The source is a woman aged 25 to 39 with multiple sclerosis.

CDR3 in amino acids: CASSWGGRVYGYTF. The CDR3 region has the DNA TGTGCCAGCAGCTGGGGGGGGCGGGTCTATGGCTACACCTTC. The genes are TRBV7-2 and TRBJ1-2, with a tentative D call TRBD1 (6 bases). The germline gives CDR1 SGHTA, CDR2 FQGNSA. Between the trimmed V and J ends, which lost 4 bases and 4 bases, there was a span of 13 bases. The CDR3 contains 14 residues.